Below are 25 T cell receptor beta chains sequenced from a single sample in a study of cytomegalovirus exposure and HLA in healthy donors. 60 Vbeta and 13 Jbeta primers were used in PCR. Assay used: immunoSEQ multiplex PCR; TCRdb lists only in-frame clones, some missing. The sample records about 140,000 clones, more than 60% being singletons. The sequenced sample consisted of PBMCs. All receptors derive from a woman aged 45-59 years in good health and CMV-seropositive.

Of note for this clone: Germline and junction disagree at one end, which may indicate a read error. V is TRBV11-3 and J is TRBJ1-5; a weak D match, TRBD1 (6 bases). Germline V gene sequence: CDR1 SGHNT, CDR2 YENEEA. CDR3 length: 20 amino acids. CDR3 sequence: CASRLESAGVTGRRNQPQHF. Here the CDR3 DNA reads TGTGCCAGCAGGTTAGAGTCGGCAGGGGTTACGGGTAGGCGCAATCAGCCCCAGCATTTT.

The chain has TRBV2 and TRBJ1-4; maybe TRBD1 (6 bases). Germline CDR1 and CDR2: SNHLY and FYNNEI. This CDR3 is 14 amino acids long. Trimming removed 8 bases from V and 7 bases from J, with 17 bases in between. The CDR3 sequence is CASLETGLAEKLFF. CDR3 nucleotides: TGTGCCAGCCTGGAGACAGGATTGGCTGAAAAACTGTTTTTT.

This clone has just one count. The chain links TRBV11-2 to TRBJ2-5, with 9 bases matching TRBD2. The V gene end was trimmed by 2 bases and the J gene end by 4 bases; junction bases not matched to a gene: 8. CDR3 size: 16 residues. CDR1 SGHAT and CDR2 FQNNGV come from the germline V gene. The CDR3 reads CASSLNGGGAAETQYF. CDR3 sequence (DNA): TGTGCCAGCAGCTTAAACGGCGGGGGGGCTGCAGAGACCCAGTACTTC.

This chain connects TRBV5-4 to TRBJ1-3; D gene unclear. Trimming took 0 bases from V and 5 from J, leaving 6 bases between them. The length of the CDR3 is 13 residues. Germline V gene data show CDR1 as SGHNT and CDR2 as YYREEE (reference sequence). CDR3 region: CASSLDTRNTIYF. The CDR3 coding sequence is TGTGCCAGCAGCTTGGACACCCGAAACACCATATATTTT.

This clone came up a few times. V gene TRBV27 combines with J gene TRBJ2-7, with 12 bases aligning to TRBD2. Germline values: CDR1 MNHEY, CDR2 SMNVEV (reference sequence). The CDR3 is made up of 15 amino acids. V lost 6 bases, J lost 0 bases, and 3 bases stayed unmatched. The CDR3 sequence is CASRMTSGGSYEQYF. The CDR3 DNA is TGTGCCAGCAGAATGACTAGCGGGGGCTCCTACGAGCAGTACTTC.

The chain uses TRBV5-1 and TRBJ1-1; TRBD1 is a possible D gene (5 bases). Per the germline V gene, CDR1 is SGHRS and CDR2 is YFSETQ. The CDR3 spans 15 residues. The V gene lost 0 bases and the J gene lost 2 bases, with 11 bases spanning the gap. The CDR3 region is CASSLAGRRNTEAFF. The DNA for the CDR3 is TGCGCCAGCAGCTTGGCAGGGCGGCGAAACACTGAAGCTTTCTTT.

This clone came up once. The chain is built from TRBV28 and TRBJ2-5, with D possibly matching TRBD1 (5 bases). CDR1 is MDHEN and CDR2 is SYDVKM in the germline V gene. This CDR3 contains 13 residues. V was clipped by 5 bases and J by 4 bases, with 11 bases between them. CDR3: CASSKQVRETQYF. CDR3 nucleotide sequence: TGTGCCAGCAGTAAACAGGTCCGAGAGACCCAGTACTTC.

CDR3 nucleotide sequence: TGCGCCAGCAGCTTGGAGAGACAGGGTCCGGCACCCCTCCACTTT. It encodes CASSLERQGPAPLHF. The chain uses TRBV5-1 and TRBJ1-6, with 7 bases lining up with TRBD1. The J segment lost 11 bases and the V segment lost 0 bases, leaving 8 bases of the junction unmatched. Germline assignment: CDR1 SGHRS and CDR2 YFSETQ. This CDR3 spans 15 amino acids. Full variable domain (remainder filled in from reference TRBV5-1 and TRBJ1-6): KAGVTQTPRYLIKTRGQQVTLSCSPISGHRSVSWYQQTPGQGLQFLFEYFSETQRNKGNFPGRFSGRQFSNSRSEMNVSTLELGDSALYLCASSLERQGPAPLHFGNGTRLTVT.

This clone was observed a handful of times. The V call is TRBV11-2, the J call TRBJ2-5; possible D gene TRBD2, 5 bases. The CDR3 is 15 amino acids. The ends were cut back, 5 bases at V and 2 bases at J, with 15 bases in the middle. CDR1 SGHAT and CDR2 FQNNGV come from the germline V gene. CDR3 in DNA: TGTGCCAGCAGCCCTCCAAGGAGGAGTCAAGAGACCCAGTACTTC. This sequence encodes CASSPPRRSQETQYF.

The chain carries TRBV5-8 and TRBJ2-1, with a weak D call TRBD1 (6 bases). Germline-derived CDR1 and CDR2 are SGHTS and YDEGEE. This CDR3 has 13 residues. Trimming took off 2 bases at V and 5 bases at J, with 8 bases between the two ends. The CDR3: CASSLSGDNEQFF. Here the CDR3 DNA reads TGTGCCAGCAGCTTATCAGGGGACAATGAGCAGTTCTTC.

The chain links TRBV7-6 to TRBJ2-1; D is perhaps TRBD2 (6 bases). This CDR3 is 16 amino acids long. The germline gives CDR1 SGHVS, CDR2 FNYEAQ. Trimming left V 5 bases short and J 8 bases short, with 22 bases between. The CDR3 DNA follows: TGTGCCAGCAGCGGCGGGGTGGGGGGAGATGGGGATGAGCAGTTCTTC. It encodes CASSGGVGGDGDEQFF. Looking up the rest from reference TRBV7-6 and TRBJ2-1 gives the full variable domain: GAGVSQSPRYKVTKRGQDVALRCDPISGHVSLYWYRQALGQGPEFLTYFNYEAQQDKSGLPNDRFSAERPEGSISTLTIQRTEQRDSAMYRCASSGGVGGDGDEQFFGPGTRLTVL.

The CDR3 DNA sequence: TGTGCCTACGACCGGCGGGAGACCCAGTACTTC. Its translation: CAYDRRETQYF. The chain has TRBV30 and TRBJ2-5; D is uncertain. The CDR3 runs 11 residues. Trimming shortened V by 7 bases and J by 5 bases, and 11 bases separated the two germline ends. Germline V lookup: CDR1 GTSNPN, CDR2 SVGIG (reference sequence).

The CDR3 region has the DNA TGTGCCAGCAGCCGGGCCGGTACTAGCATCGGGACAGATACGCAGTATTTT. Its protein product is CASSRAGTSIGTDTQYF. The J gene is TRBJ2-3, the V gene TRBV11-3; D may be TRBD2 (6 bases). The ends were cut back, 5 bases at V and 3 bases at J, with 21 bases in the middle. Germline-derived CDR1 and CDR2 are SGHNT and YENEEA. The CDR3 contains 17 residues.

The rearrangement uses TRBV5-1 and TRBJ1-2; TRBD1 might be the D (6 bases). Germline CDR1 reads SGHRS; CDR2 reads YFSETQ. The CDR3 sequence is 13 residues long. Trimming removed 3 bases at V and 7 bases at J, with 13 bases between. CDR3 amino acids: CASSSTGDGGYTF. Here the CDR3 DNA reads TGCGCCAGCAGCTCGACAGGTGATGGTGGCTACACCTTC.

The chain employs TRBV28 and TRBJ1-3, with 9 positions matching TRBD1. Trimming removed 4 bases from V and 4 bases from J; junction bases left unmatched: 8. The length of the CDR3 is 16 residues. Per the germline V gene, CDR1 is MDHEN and CDR2 is SYDVKM. In nucleotides, the CDR3 is TGTGCCAGCAGTTCTTCCAGACAGGGGGACGGAAACACCATATATTTT. This codes for CASSSSRQGDGNTIYF. The whole variable domain, remainder taken from reference TRBV28 and TRBJ1-3, is DVKVTQSSRYLVKRTGEKVFLECVQDMDHENMFWYRQDPGLGLRLIYFSYDVKMKEKGDIPEGYSVSREKKERFSLILESASTNQTSMYLCASSSSRQGDGNTIYFGEGSWLTVV.

The rearrangement links TRBV19 to TRBJ1-5, with D perhaps matching TRBD1 (5 bases). Trimming cost V 8 bases and J 5 bases, with 10 bases left between them. The CDR3 has 12 amino acids. CDR1 and CDR2 (germline): LNHDA, SQIVND (reference sequence). The CDR3 bases are TGTGCCAGTGGACATCGTGATCAGCCCCAGCATTTT. Protein sequence: CASGHRDQPQHF.

The J gene is TRBJ2-2, the V gene TRBV2; 11 nucleotides agree with TRBD2. CDR3 length: 16 amino acids. Per the germline V gene, CDR1 is SNHLY and CDR2 is FYNNEI. J lost 11 bases, V lost 7 bases, and 15 bases had no gene match. The CDR3 sequence is CASTRVSTSGGGELFF. The CDR3, as DNA: TGTGCCAGCACCCGCGTTTCAACTAGCGGGGGAGGAGAGCTGTTTTTT. Full variable domain (outside the CDR3, taken from reference TRBV2 and TRBJ2-2): EPEVTQTPSHQVTQMGQEVILRCVPISNHLYFYWYRQILGQKVEFLVSFYNNEISEKSEIFDDQFSVERPDGSNFTLKIRSTKLEDSAMYFCASTRVSTSGGGELFFGEGSRLTVL.

This clone occurred once. This rearrangement joins TRBV7-4 to TRBJ1-4; 12 bases align to TRBD1. Trimming removed 6 bases from V and 8 bases from J; junction bases left unmatched: 7. Germline V lookup: CDR1 SGHVT, CDR2 SQSDAQ. This CDR3 contains 15 residues. The CDR3 DNA sequence: TGTGCCAGCAGTCATGGGACAGGGGGCGAGGAAAAACTGTTTTTT. It is translated as CASSHGTGGEEKLFF.

The V call is TRBV7-3, the J call TRBJ2-5; tentative D call: TRBD2 (5 bases). Per germline, CDR1 SGHTA and CDR2 FQGTGA. V lost 0 bases, J lost 6 bases, and 8 bases lay in between. This CDR3 region has 13 residues. This CDR3 is CASSLTSAQTQYF. The CDR3 bases are TGTGCCAGCAGCTTAACTAGCGCCCAGACCCAGTACTTC.

The chain couples TRBV7-8 to TRBJ1-5; 8 bases align to TRBD1. The CDR3 runs 16 residues. V shed 1 base and J 3 bases; nucleotides not matched to a gene: 5. Germline loops: CDR1 SGHVS, CDR2 FQNEAQ. The CDR3 is CASSLETGENNQPQHF. In DNA, the CDR3 is TGTGCCAGCAGCTTAGAGACAGGGGAAAACAATCAGCCCCAGCATTTT.

This clone was seen more than once but under ten times. J is TRBJ2-7 and V is TRBV4-2, with D possibly being TRBD1 (5 bases). Trimming removed 6 bases at V and 7 bases at J, with 19 bases between. Germline CDR1 and CDR2: LGHNA and YNFKEQ. The CDR3 loop spans 14 amino acids. CDR3 protein: CASSPNRFPWEQYF. The CDR3 coding sequence is TGTGCCAGCAGTCCTAACAGGTTCCCCTGGGAGCAGTACTTC.

This clone occurred a few times. The chain is built from TRBV28 and TRBJ1-5; TRBD1 is a possible D gene (5 bases). CDR1 and CDR2 (germline): MDHEN, SYDVKM. The length of the CDR3 is 14 residues. Trimming removed 6 bases at V and 1 base at J, with 10 bases between. CDR3 bases: TGTGCCAGCAGCGGGGGTGGGAGCAATCAGCCCCAGCATTTT. This sequence encodes CASSGGGSNQPQHF.

The CDR3 loop reads CASSYSGTVVSEQYF. The CDR3 nucleotides read TGTGCCAGCAGTTACTCCGGGACAGTGGTGAGCGAGCAGTACTTC. The V call is TRBV6-5, the J call TRBJ2-5; 7 nucleotides line up with TRBD1. The end of the DNA is better explained by TRBJ2-7, so the J call may be wrong. Germline V gene data show CDR1 as MNHEY and CDR2 as SVGAGI. The CDR3 runs to 15 residues.

V is TRBV7-9 and J is TRBJ2-2; D is possibly TRBD1 (6 bases). CDR3 length: 15 amino acids. Trimming left V 6 bases short and J 0 bases short, with 11 bases between. CDR1 is SEHNR and CDR2 is FQNEAQ in the germline V gene (reference sequence). CDR3 DNA: TGTGCCAGCAGAAAACAGGGTACGAACACCGGGGAGCTGTTTTTT. It yields the protein CASRKQGTNTGELFF.

The chain recombines TRBV7-2 with TRBJ1-2; no reliable D call. CDR3 length: 12 amino acids. CDR1 and CDR2 (germline): SGHTA, FQGNSA. Trimming shortened V by 5 bases and J by 5 bases, and 9 bases separated the two germline ends. The CDR3 is CASSPSGYGYTF. CDR3 nucleotides: TGTGCCAGCAGCCCTTCGGGGTATGGCTACACCTTC. Combining the CDR3 with reference TRBV7-2 and TRBJ1-2 gives the whole variable domain GAGVSQSPSNKVTEKGKDVELRCDPISGHTALYWYRQSLGQGLEFLIYFQGNSAPDKSGLPSDRFSAERTGGSVSTLTIQRTQQEDSAVYLCASSPSGYGYTFGSGTRLTVV.